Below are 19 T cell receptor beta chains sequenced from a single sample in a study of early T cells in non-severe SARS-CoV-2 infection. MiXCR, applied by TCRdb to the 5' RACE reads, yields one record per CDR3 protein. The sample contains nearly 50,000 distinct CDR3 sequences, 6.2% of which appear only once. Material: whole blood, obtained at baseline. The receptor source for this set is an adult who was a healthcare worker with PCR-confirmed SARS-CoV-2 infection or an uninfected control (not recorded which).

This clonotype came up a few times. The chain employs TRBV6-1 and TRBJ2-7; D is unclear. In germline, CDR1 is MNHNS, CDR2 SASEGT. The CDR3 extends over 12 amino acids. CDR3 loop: CALDGRRYEQYF. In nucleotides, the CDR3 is TGTGCGTTGGATGGGCGGCGCTACGAGCAGTACTTC.

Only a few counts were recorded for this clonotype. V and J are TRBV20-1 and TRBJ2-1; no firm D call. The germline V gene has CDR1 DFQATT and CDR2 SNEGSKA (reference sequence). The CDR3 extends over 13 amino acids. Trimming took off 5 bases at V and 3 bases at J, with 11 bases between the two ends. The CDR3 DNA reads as TGCAGTGCTCGGAGCTCTATCTACAATGAGCAGTTCTTC. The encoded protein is CSARSSIYNEQFF.

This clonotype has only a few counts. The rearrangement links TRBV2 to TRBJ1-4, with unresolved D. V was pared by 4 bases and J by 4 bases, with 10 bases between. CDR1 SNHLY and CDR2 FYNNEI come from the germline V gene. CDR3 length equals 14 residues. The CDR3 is CASSVSQINEKLFF. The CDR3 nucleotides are TGTGCCAGCAGTGTCTCACAGATTAATGAAAAACTGTTTTTT.

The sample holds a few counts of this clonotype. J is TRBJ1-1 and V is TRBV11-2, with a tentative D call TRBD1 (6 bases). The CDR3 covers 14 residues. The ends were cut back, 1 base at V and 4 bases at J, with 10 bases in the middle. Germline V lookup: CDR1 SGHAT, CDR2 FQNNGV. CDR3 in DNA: TGTGCCAGCAGCTTAGCGGGGGCTACCACTGAAGCTTTCTTT. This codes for CASSLAGATTEAFF.

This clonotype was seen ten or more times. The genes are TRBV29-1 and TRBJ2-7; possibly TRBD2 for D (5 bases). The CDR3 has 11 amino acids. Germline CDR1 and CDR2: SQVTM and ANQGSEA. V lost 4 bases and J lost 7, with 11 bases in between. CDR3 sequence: CSVASPGEQYF. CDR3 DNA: TGCAGCGTTGCATCCCCGGGAGAGCAGTACTTC.

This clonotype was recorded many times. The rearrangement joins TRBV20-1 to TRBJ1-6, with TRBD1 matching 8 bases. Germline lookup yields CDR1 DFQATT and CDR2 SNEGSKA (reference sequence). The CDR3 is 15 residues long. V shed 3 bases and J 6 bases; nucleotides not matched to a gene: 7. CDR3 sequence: CSASGQGALNSPLHF. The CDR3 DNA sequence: TGCAGTGCTAGCGGACAGGGCGCCCTTAATTCACCCCTCCACTTT.

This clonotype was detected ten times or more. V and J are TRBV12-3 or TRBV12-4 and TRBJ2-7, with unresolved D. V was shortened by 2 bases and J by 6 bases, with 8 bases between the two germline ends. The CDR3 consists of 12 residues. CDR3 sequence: CASSLRRGEQYF. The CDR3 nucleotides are TGTGCCAGCAGTTTAAGGAGAGGCGAGCAGTACTTC.

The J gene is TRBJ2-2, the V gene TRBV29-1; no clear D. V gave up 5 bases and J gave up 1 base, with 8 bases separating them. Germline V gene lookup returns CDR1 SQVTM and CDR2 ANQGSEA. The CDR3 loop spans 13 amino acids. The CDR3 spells CSVWSGNTGELFF. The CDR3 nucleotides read TGCAGCGTTTGGTCAGGGAACACCGGGGAGCTGTTTTTT.

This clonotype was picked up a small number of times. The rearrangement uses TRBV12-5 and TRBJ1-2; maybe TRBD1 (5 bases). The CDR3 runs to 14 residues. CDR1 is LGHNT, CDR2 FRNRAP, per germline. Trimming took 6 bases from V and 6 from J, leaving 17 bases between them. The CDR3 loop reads CASGLAGDGDGYTF. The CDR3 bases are TGTGCTAGTGGCCTCGCCGGGGACGGCGATGGCTACACCTTC.

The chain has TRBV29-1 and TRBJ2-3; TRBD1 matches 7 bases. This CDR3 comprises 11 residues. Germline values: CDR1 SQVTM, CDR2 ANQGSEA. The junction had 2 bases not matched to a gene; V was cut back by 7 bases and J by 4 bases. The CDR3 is CSGDRADTQYF. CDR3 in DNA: TGCAGCGGCGACAGGGCAGATACGCAGTATTTT.

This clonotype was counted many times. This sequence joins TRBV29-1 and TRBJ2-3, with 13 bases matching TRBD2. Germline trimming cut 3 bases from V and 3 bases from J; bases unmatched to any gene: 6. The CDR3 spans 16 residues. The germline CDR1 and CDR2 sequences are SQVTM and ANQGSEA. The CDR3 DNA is TGCAGCGTTGACGGGGGGACTAGCGGGATGACAGATACGCAGTATTTT. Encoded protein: CSVDGGTSGMTDTQYF.

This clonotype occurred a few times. The CDR3: CASSADSNQPQHF. CDR3 DNA sequence: TGTGCCAGCAGTGCCGATTCCAATCAGCCCCAGCATTTT. The rearrangement joins TRBV6-5 to TRBJ1-5; D unclear. The CDR3 length is 13 residues. V dropped 5 bases and J dropped 3 bases, with 8 bases sitting between them. The germline CDR1 and CDR2 sequences are MNHEY and SVGAGI.

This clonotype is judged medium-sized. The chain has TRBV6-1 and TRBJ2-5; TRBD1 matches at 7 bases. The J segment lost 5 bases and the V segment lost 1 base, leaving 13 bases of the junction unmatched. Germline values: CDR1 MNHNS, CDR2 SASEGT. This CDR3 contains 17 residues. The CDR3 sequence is CASSEDWDSSLSETQYF. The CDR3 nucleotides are TGTGCCAGCAGTGAAGACTGGGACAGCAGTTTGTCGGAGACCCAGTACTTC.

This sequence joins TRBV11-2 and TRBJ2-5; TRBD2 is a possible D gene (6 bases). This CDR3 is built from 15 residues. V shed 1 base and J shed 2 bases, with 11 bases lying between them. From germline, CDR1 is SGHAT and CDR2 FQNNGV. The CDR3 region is CASSLGDWEQETQYF. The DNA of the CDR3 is TGTGCCAGCAGCTTAGGGGACTGGGAGCAAGAGACCCAGTACTTC. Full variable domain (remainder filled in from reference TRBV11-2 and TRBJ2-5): EAGVAQSPRYKIIEKRQSVAFWCNPISGHATLYWYQQILGQGPKLLIQFQNNGVVDDSQLPKDRFSAERLKGVDSTLKIQPAKLEDSAVYLCASSLGDWEQETQYFGPGTRLLVL.

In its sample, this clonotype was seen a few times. CDR3 residues: CASSPINTGELFF. CDR3 in DNA: TGTGCCAGCAGCCCGATAAACACCGGGGAGCTGTTTTTT. The rearrangement joins TRBV7-2 to TRBJ2-2; D remains unclear. The CDR3 contains 13 residues. With 5 bases removed from V and 2 bases from J, the gap between germline ends came to 6 bases. Germline-derived CDR1 and CDR2 are SGHTA and FQGNSA. Drawing the rest from reference TRBV7-2 and TRBJ2-2, the complete variable domain is GAGVSQSPSNKVTEKGKDVELRCDPISGHTALYWYRQSLGQGLEFLIYFQGNSAPDKSGLPSDRFSAERTGGSVSTLTIQRTQQEDSAVYLCASSPINTGELFFGEGSRLTVL.

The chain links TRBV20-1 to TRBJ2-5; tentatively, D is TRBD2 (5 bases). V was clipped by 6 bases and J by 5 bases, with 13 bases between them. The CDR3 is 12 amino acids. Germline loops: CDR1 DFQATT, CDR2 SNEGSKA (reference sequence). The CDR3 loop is CSARPGGETQYF. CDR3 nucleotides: TGCAGTGCCCGGCCGGGCGGGGAGACCCAGTACTTC.

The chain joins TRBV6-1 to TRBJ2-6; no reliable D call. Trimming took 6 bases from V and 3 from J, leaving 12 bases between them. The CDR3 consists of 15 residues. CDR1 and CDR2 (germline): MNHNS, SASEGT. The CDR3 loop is CASSGEVFGANVLTF. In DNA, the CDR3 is TGTGCCAGCAGCGGAGAAGTCTTTGGGGCCAACGTCCTGACTTTC.

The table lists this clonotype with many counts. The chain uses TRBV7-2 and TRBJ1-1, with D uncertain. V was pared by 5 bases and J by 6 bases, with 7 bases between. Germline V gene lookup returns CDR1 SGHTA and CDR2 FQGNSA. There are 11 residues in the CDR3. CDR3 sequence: CASSLQAEAFF. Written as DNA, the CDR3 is TGTGCCAGCAGCCTGCAGGCTGAAGCTTTCTTT.

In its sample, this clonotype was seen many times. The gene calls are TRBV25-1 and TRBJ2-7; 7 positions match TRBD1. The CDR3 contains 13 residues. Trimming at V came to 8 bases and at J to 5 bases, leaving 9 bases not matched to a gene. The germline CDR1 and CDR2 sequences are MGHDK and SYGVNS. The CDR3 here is CASSDLDRDEQYF. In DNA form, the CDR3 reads TGTGCCAGCTCCGACCTCGACAGGGACGAGCAGTACTTC.